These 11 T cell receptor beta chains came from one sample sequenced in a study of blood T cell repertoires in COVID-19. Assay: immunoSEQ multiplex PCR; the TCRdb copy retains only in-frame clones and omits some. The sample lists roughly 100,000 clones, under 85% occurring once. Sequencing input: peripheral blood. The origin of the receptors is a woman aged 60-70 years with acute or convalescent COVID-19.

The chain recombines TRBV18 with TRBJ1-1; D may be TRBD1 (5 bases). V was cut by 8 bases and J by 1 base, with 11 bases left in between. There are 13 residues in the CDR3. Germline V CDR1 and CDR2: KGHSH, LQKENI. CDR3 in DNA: TGTGCCAGCGGACGGACAAGGAACACTGAAGCTTTCTTT. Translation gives CASGRTRNTEAFF.

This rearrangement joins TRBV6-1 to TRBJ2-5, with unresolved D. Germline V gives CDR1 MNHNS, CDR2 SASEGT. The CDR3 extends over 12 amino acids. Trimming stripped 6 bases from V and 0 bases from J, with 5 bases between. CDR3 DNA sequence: TGTGCCAGCAGACAGAACCAAGAGACCCAGTACTTC. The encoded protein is CASRQNQETQYF.

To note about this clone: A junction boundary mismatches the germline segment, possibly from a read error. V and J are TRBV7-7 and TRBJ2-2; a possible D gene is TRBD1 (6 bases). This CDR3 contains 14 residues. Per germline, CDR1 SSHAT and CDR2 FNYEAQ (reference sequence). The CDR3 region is CASSTGTNTGELFF. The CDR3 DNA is TGTGCTAGCAGCACCGGGACAAACACCGGGGAGCTGTTTTTT. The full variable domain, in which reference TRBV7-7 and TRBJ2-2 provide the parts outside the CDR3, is GAGVSQSPRYKVTKRGQDVTLRCDPISSHATLYWYQQALGQGPEFLTYFNYEAQPDKSGLPSDRFSAERPEGSISTLTIQRTEQRDSAMYRCASSTGTNTGELFFGEGSRLTVL.

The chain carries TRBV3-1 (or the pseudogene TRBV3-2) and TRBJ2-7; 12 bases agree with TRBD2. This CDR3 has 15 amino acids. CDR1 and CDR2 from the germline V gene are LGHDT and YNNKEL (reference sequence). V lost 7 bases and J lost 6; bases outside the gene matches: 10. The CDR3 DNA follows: TGTGCCAGCAACCTTGCTAGCGGGGGGGCCCCCGAGCAGTACTTC. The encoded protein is CASNLASGGAPEQYF.

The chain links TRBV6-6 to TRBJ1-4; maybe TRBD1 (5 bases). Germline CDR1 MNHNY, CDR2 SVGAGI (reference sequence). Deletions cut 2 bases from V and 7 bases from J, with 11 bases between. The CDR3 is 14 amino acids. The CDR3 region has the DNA TGTGCCAGCAGTTACCGGGGGATCGGTGAAAAACTGTTTTTT. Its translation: CASSYRGIGEKLFF.

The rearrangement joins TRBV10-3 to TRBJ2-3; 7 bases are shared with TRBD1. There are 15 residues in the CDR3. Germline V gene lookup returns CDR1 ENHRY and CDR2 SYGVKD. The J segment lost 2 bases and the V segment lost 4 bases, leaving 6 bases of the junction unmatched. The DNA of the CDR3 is TGTGCCATCAGTGGGGACAGAAGATACACAGATACGCAGTATTTT. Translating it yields CAISGDRRYTDTQYF.

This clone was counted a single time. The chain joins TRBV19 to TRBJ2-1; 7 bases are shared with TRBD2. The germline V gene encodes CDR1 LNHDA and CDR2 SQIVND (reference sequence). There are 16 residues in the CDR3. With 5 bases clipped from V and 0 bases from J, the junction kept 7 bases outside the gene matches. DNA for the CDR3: TGTGCCAGTAGTGCGCTCCTAGCGGCCTCCTACAATGAGCAGTTCTTC. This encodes CASSALLAASYNEQFF.

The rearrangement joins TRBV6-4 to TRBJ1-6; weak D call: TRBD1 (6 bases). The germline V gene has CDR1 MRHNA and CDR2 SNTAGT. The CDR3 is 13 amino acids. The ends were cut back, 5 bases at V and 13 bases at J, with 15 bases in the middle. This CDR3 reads CASSPGQGSPLHF. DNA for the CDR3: TGTGCCAGCAGTCCGGGACAAGGCTCCCCCCTCCACTTT.

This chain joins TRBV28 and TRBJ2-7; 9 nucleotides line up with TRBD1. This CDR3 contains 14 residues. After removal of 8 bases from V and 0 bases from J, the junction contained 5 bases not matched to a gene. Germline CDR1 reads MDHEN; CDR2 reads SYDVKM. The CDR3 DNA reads TGTGCCAGCGTTCCGGGACAGGGCTCCTACGAGCAGTACTTC. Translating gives CASVPGQGSYEQYF.

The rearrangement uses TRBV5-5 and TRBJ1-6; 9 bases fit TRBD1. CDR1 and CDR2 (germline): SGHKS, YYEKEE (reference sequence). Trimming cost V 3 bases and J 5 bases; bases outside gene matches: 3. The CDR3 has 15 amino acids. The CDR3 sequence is CASSSTGGDNSPLHF. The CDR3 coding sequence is TGTGCCAGCAGCTCGACAGGGGGAGATAATTCACCCCTCCACTTT. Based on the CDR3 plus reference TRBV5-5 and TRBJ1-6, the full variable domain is DAGVTQSPTHLIKTRGQQVTLRCSPISGHKSVSWYQQVLGQGPQFIFQYYEKEERGRGNFPDRFSARQFPNYSSELNVNALLLGDSALYLCASSSTGGDNSPLHFGNGTRLTVT.

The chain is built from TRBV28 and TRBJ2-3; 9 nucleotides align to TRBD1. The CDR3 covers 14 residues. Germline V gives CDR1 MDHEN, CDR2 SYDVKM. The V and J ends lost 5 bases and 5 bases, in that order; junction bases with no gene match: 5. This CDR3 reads CASSTSDRGDTQYF. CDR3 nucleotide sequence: TGTGCCAGCAGTACCTCGGACAGGGGAGATACGCAGTATTTT.